This T cell receptor (beta chain) was observed in a study of shared clonotypes between healthy human individuals. This clone showed up just a few times. V gave up 11 bases and J gave up 7 bases, with 17 bases separating them. The germline gives CDR1 SEHNR, CDR2 FQNEAQ (reference sequence). CDR3 length: 13 residues. TCRdb's copy holds only in-frame clones and misses some; the assay was immunoSEQ multiplex PCR. There are a few million clones in the sample; just under 95% occur only once, and 0.37% lies in the top ten. Sequencing input: naive CD4+ T cells from PBMCs. The subset here: CD45RA+ positively selected. The chain recombines TRBV7-9 with TRBJ1-4, with no clear D. This receptor was identified in a man aged 18 to 35 in good health. Some clones in this sample may be carry-over from other donors' samples. The CDR3 bases are TGTGCCCTCGATACGCCCCCACTTGAAAAACTGTTTTTT. Protein product: CALDTPPLEKLFF.